What follows are 9 T cell receptor beta chains derived from one specimen sequenced in a study of CD8 T cells in ankylosing spondylitis (dated by TCRdb to 2015 to 2018). The library came from 5' RACE. The instrument given in TCRdb is Illumina HiSeq 2500. TCRdb passed the public sequencing reads through fastp at Q25 and MiXCR, retaining productive beta sequences. A single entry per CDR3 protein holds the most common genes and DNA from its merged rows. The sample data list about 220,000 distinct CDR3 sequences, and roughly a tenth of these were observed just once. Together, the top ten hold roughly a fifth of the sample. Sequences were obtained from blood, either unsorted or a sorted T cell fraction (not recorded which). The receptor source for this set is a male donor with ankylosing spondylitis or in good health (not recorded which).

Notes on this clonotype: A read error may account for a junction end that differs from germline. CDR3 in amino acids: CTSSHRDSQETQYF. The CDR3 coding sequence is TGTACCAGCAGCCACCGGGACTCTCAAGAGACCCAGTACTTC. The chain uses TRBV5-4 and TRBJ2-5; TRBD2 might be the D (6 bases). CDR3 length equals 14 residues. The germline gives CDR1 SGHNT, CDR2 YYREEE (reference sequence).

The V call is TRBV29-1, the J call TRBJ1-2, with 9 bases matching TRBD1. The CDR3 is 15 residues long. After removal of 4 bases from V and 0 bases from J, the junction contained 6 bases not matched to a gene. CDR1 is SQVTM and CDR2 is ANQGSEA in the germline V gene. CDR3 bases: TGCAGCGTTGCTACCGGGACAGGGACTAACTATGGCTACACCTTC. It yields the protein CSVATGTGTNYGYTF.

In its sample, this clonotype was seen a few times. This chain uses TRBV12-3 or TRBV12-4 with TRBJ1-1; 12 nucleotides align to TRBD1. V shed 6 bases and J 12 bases; nucleotides not matched to a gene: 11. There are 14 residues in the CDR3. CDR3 residues: CASSRTGQGARTFF. CDR3 coding DNA: TGTGCCAGCAGCCGAACGGGACAGGGGGCACGAACTTTCTTT.

Comment on this clonotype: This sequence may be a read error, since a much larger clone differs from it by one base. The V call is TRBV12-3 or TRBV12-4, the J call TRBJ2-5, with 12 nucleotides matching TRBD2. CDR3 length equals 17 residues. Losses at the gene ends were 1 base for V and 3 bases for J; bases not matched to a gene: 6. The CDR3 nucleotides are TGTGCCAGCAGTTTAGGCACTAGCGGGGGGTTCAAAGAGACCCAGTACTTC. It is translated as CASSLGTSGGFKETQYF.

This clonotype showed up many times. One junction end does not reproduce the germline sequence, and a read error may be involved. The J gene is TRBJ2-1, the V gene TRBV7-7; possibly TRBD2 for D (6 bases). The germline V gene has CDR1 SSHAT and CDR2 FNYEAQ (reference sequence). The CDR3 is 13 amino acids. The CDR3 region has the DNA TGTGCTAGCAGTTCGGGACTTATCGATGAGCAGTTCTTC. Encoded protein: CASSSGLIDEQFF.

As for this clonotype: The junction differs from germline at one of its ends, possibly a read error. The J gene is TRBJ1-2, the V gene TRBV7-2, with D perhaps TRBD1 (5 bases). CDR1 is SGHTA, CDR2 FQGNSA, per germline. The CDR3 length is 12 residues. In DNA form, the CDR3 reads TGTCCCAGCAGCTTAAATAAGGGGCAGTACACCTTC. Its translation: CPSSLNKGQYTF.

This clonotype was found a few times. V and J are TRBV27 and TRBJ1-5; D ambiguous. CDR3 length: 8 residues. The V gene lost 11 bases and the J gene lost 7 bases, with 3 bases spanning the gap. The germline gives CDR1 MNHEY, CDR2 SMNVEV (reference sequence). CDR3 in amino acids: CARQPQHF. The CDR3 nucleotides read TGTGCCCGACAGCCCCAGCATTTT.

This clonotype was seen a few times. The chain recombines TRBV2 with TRBJ1-6; 7 bases are a match to TRBD1. From germline, CDR1 is SNHLY and CDR2 FYNNEI. This CDR3 comprises 14 residues. V lost 3 bases and J lost 9; bases outside the gene matches: 5. In DNA form, the CDR3 reads TGTGCCAGCAGTGATTGGGACAGAGGTTCACCCCTCCACTTT. Translation gives CASSDWDRGSPLHF.

This clonotype was counted between two and nine times. The V gene is TRBV4-2, the J gene TRBJ2-1; TRBD2 matches 8 bases. This CDR3 spans 16 amino acids. V shed 2 bases, J shed 2 bases, and the junction held 5 bases outside the gene matches. From germline, CDR1 is LGHNA and CDR2 YNFKEQ. The CDR3 protein is CASSQRSGGAYNEQFF. The CDR3 nucleotides are TGTGCCAGCAGCCAACGCTCGGGGGGGGCCTACAATGAGCAGTTCTTC.